This TCR beta chain was documented in a study of Graves' ophthalmopathy and Graves' hyperthyroidism. The study, taken as a whole, reports: Most clonotypes expanded in thyroid above 0.001 frequency were present in blood too.

Notes on this clonotype: The antigen is undetermined.

The length of the CDR3 is 14 residues. Trimming shortened V by 0 bases and J by 6 bases, and 11 bases separated the two germline ends. Germline V gene data show CDR1 as SGHRS and CDR2 as YFSETQ. Symptoms, serum thyroxine and TRAb, thyroid ultrasound, and orbital computed tomography formed the diagnostic basis. RNA transcripts yielded amplified TCR beta CDR3 regions. Second-round multiplex PCR came after first-round RT-PCR with HTBI primers. TCRdb re-called the multiplex PCR reads with MiXCR, one entry per CDR3 protein. The repertoire has 200,000 to 300,000 distinct CDR3 sequences, around 45% of them found once; the top ten carry less than 50%.

The chain recombines TRBV5-1 with TRBJ2-3, with a weak D call TRBD1 (5 bases). This clonotype was sampled from an adult man with Graves' ophthalmopathy. Source material: peripheral blood. The CDR3 region is CASSLAQGRDTQYF. Written as DNA, the CDR3 is TGCGCCAGCAGCTTGGCTCAGGGAAGGGATACGCAGTATTTT.